Below are 32 T cell receptor beta chains sequenced from a single sample in a study of T cells in Graves' hyperthyroidism and ophthalmopathy. Amplified TCR beta CDR3 regions derived from RNA transcripts. Researchers ran a first-round RT-PCR on the TCR CDR3 using the HTBI primer set. MiXCR was run by TCRdb on the multiplex PCR reads, yielding one entry per CDR3 protein. Of 750,000 to 900,000 distinct CDR3 sequences detected, 38% appear once; the ten largest clones hold over 8%. Sequenced input: blood. These receptors came from a young man with Graves' hyperthyroidism.

As for this clonotype: Its ends do not fully match the called genes, so a read error is possible. V and J are TRBV4-1 and TRBJ1-3; D gene ambiguous. The germline V gene encodes CDR1 MGHRA and CDR2 YSYEKL. This CDR3 region has 14 residues. The CDR3 DNA sequence: TGCGCCAGCACCCAGAGTAAGGCTGGAAACAACATATATTTT. Translated, it gives CASTQSKAGNNIYF.

There are a few counts of this clonotype. This chain joins TRBV14 and TRBJ2-7, with no clear D. The V gene lost 2 bases and the J gene lost 2 bases, with 10 bases spanning the gap. This CDR3 is built from 14 residues. Germline CDR1 reads SGHDN; CDR2 reads FVKESK. The CDR3 sequence is CASSQSFYTYEQYF. CDR3 DNA: TGTGCCAGCAGCCAATCGTTTTATACCTACGAGCAGTACTTC.

There are a few counts of this clonotype. V gene TRBV7-8 combines with J gene TRBJ2-7, with a weak D call TRBD1 (7 bases). The CDR3 sequence is 16 residues long. Trimming cost V 1 base and J 0 bases, with 13 bases left between them. Per the germline V gene, CDR1 is SGHVS and CDR2 is FQNEAQ. The CDR3 here is CASSLDTGDFSYEQYF. In nucleotides, the CDR3 is TGTGCCAGCAGCTTAGACACAGGGGACTTCTCCTACGAGCAGTACTTC.

The chain is built from TRBV29-1 and TRBJ2-7, with a tentative D call TRBD2 (5 bases). Trimming pared 5 bases from V and 3 bases from J, leaving 20 bases between. Per the germline V gene, CDR1 is SQVTM and CDR2 is ANQGSEA. The CDR3 has 15 residues. The CDR3 protein is CSVIKNGVLDYEQYF. DNA of the CDR3: TGCAGCGTTATTAAAAACGGGGTTTTAGACTACGAGCAGTACTTC.

This chain links TRBV12-3 or TRBV12-4 with TRBJ2-5, with 7 bases aligning to TRBD2. This CDR3 is 16 amino acids long. With 1 base clipped from V and 0 bases from J, the junction kept 5 bases outside the gene matches. The CDR3 spells CASSLGTSDYQETQYF. Here the CDR3 DNA reads TGTGCCAGCAGTTTAGGAACTAGCGATTACCAAGAGACCCAGTACTTC.

The V and J genes are TRBV7-2 and TRBJ2-3; the D is unclear. The CDR3 length is 12 residues. The V end was cut by 8 bases, the J end by 2 bases, with 8 bases between. The germline CDR1 and CDR2 sequences are SGHTA and FQGNSA. The CDR3 protein is CASSYLTDTQYF. CDR3 bases: TGTGCCAGCTCCTACCTCACAGATACGCAGTATTTT.

This sequence joins TRBV6-6 and TRBJ2-3; D remains unclear. V lost 6 bases and J 2 bases, leaving 9 bases between the germline ends. Germline lookup yields CDR1 MNHNY and CDR2 SVGAGI (reference sequence). The CDR3 covers 13 residues. CDR3: CASSPVDTDTQYF. The CDR3 DNA sequence: TGTGCCAGCAGCCCCGTTGACACAGATACGCAGTATTTT.

The chain joins TRBV5-1 to TRBJ2-5, with 10 bases that match TRBD2. CDR1 and CDR2 from the germline V gene are SGHRS and YFSETQ. The length of the CDR3 is 15 residues. With 4 bases clipped from V and 6 bases from J, the junction kept 9 bases outside the gene matches. The DNA of the CDR3 is TGCGCCAGCAGCCCCCGGAGCGGGGGGGAACAGACCCAGTACTTC. Its protein product is CASSPRSGGEQTQYF.

The rearrangement uses TRBV6-5 and TRBJ2-7; 11 bases match TRBD1. The length of the CDR3 is 13 residues. The junction had 6 bases not matched to a gene; V was cut back by 10 bases and J by 4 bases. The V gene's germline CDR1 is MNHEY and CDR2 SVGAGI. The CDR3 protein is CATRDRGKYEQYF. CDR3 DNA sequence: TGTGCCACCCGGGACAGGGGGAAATACGAGCAGTACTTC.

This clonotype has a single count. The J gene is TRBJ1-1, the V gene TRBV29-1; 7 bases are a match to TRBD1. The CDR3 runs to 12 residues. Germline loops: CDR1 SQVTM, CDR2 ANQGSEA. V lost 8 bases, J lost 0 bases, and 3 bases stayed unmatched. CDR3 protein: CSRDRLNTEAFF. The CDR3 DNA sequence: TGCAGCCGGGACAGATTGAACACTGAAGCTTTCTTT.

This clonotype was seen ten or more times. The chain joins TRBV20-1 to TRBJ1-1, with D possibly TRBD1 on 5 matching bases. The ends were cut back, 3 bases at V and 0 bases at J, with 14 bases in the middle. CDR1 is DFQATT, CDR2 SNEGSKA, per germline (reference sequence). CDR3 length: 15 amino acids. CDR3 nucleotides: TGCAGTGCTAGCAACCGGGACGCAATGAACACTGAAGCTTTCTTT. Translated: CSASNRDAMNTEAFF.

In its sample, this clonotype was seen once. This may come from a read error, since a much larger clone is one base off. V usage is TRBV7-9 and J usage is TRBJ2-5, with D perhaps matching TRBD1 or TRBD2 (5 bases each). The CDR3 covers 14 residues. V was shortened by 5 bases and J by 3 bases, with 13 bases between the two germline ends. Germline V gene lookup returns CDR1 SEHNR and CDR2 FQNEAQ (reference sequence). The CDR3 sequence is CASSTRDGEETQYF. Written as DNA, the CDR3 is TGTGCCAGCAGCACCCGGGACGGGGAAGAGACCCAGTACTTC.

This clonotype was found a few times. This chain connects TRBV24-1 to TRBJ2-5; the D gene is possibly TRBD1 (5 bases). The CDR3 length is 12 residues. Germline lookup yields CDR1 KGHDR and CDR2 SFDVKD. Deletions cut 9 bases from V and 3 bases from J, with 10 bases between. The CDR3, as DNA: TGTGCCACCTCAGGGCCAGAAGAGACCCAGTACTTC. The encoded protein is CATSGPEETQYF.

This clonotype was picked up many times. This rearrangement joins TRBV19 to TRBJ1-2, with 8 bases that match TRBD1. The CDR3 sequence is 14 residues long. From germline, CDR1 is LNHDA and CDR2 SQIVND (reference sequence). V shed 6 bases, J shed 0 bases, and the junction held 3 bases outside the gene matches. Written as DNA, the CDR3 is TGTGCCAGTAGACCGGACAGGGCTAACTATGGCTACACCTTC. It translates to CASRPDRANYGYTF.

Turning to this clonotype: A junction end diverges from the germline sequence, so it may reflect a read error. The genes are TRBV28 and TRBJ1-1; TRBD1 agrees at 8 bases. This CDR3 contains 13 residues. Germline lookup yields CDR1 MDHEN and CDR2 SYDVKM. Written as DNA, the CDR3 is TGTGCCTGCAGACAGGGGTGGGACACTGAAGCTTTCTTT. It codes for CACRQGWDTEAFF.

The chain combines TRBV4-3 with TRBJ1-1; D gene unclear. Germline-derived CDR1 and CDR2 are LGHNA and YSLEER. There are 15 residues in the CDR3. Trimming took off 6 bases at V and 3 bases at J, with 17 bases between the two ends. In nucleotides, the CDR3 is TGCGCCAGCAGGCGAGAGGTCGGTGAGGACACTGAAGCTTTCTTT. Translation: CASRREVGEDTEAFF.

This clonotype occurred many times. The V call is TRBV4-1, the J call TRBJ1-2, with D uncertain. The CDR3 is 12 residues long. Germline V gene data show CDR1 as MGHRA and CDR2 as YSYEKL. V lost 0 bases and J 13 bases, leaving 12 bases between the germline ends. CDR3 protein: CASSQDEVIFTF. In DNA, the CDR3 is TGCGCCAGCAGCCAAGATGAGGTGATCTTCACCTTC.

The rearrangement joins TRBV2 to TRBJ1-1; D might be TRBD1 (5 bases). Trimming took off 7 bases at V and 13 bases at J, with 16 bases between the two ends. The CDR3 loop spans 11 amino acids. Germline assignment: CDR1 SNHLY and CDR2 FYNNEI. CDR3: CASTPGGIVFF. CDR3 in DNA: TGTGCCAGCACCCCGGGGGGAATTGTTTTCTTT. Complete variable domain (other parts from reference TRBV2 and TRBJ1-1): EPEVTQTPSHQVTQMGQEVILRCVPISNHLYFYWYRQILGQKVEFLVSFYNNEISEKSEIFDDQFSVERPDGSNFTLKIRSTKLEDSAMYFCASTPGGIVFFGQGTRLTVV.

This clonotype was detected ten times or more. This chain connects TRBV19 to TRBJ1-2; 7 positions agree with TRBD1. V was pared by 4 bases and J by 8 bases, with 10 bases of the junction left unmatched. The germline V gene has CDR1 LNHDA and CDR2 SQIVND (reference sequence). This CDR3 has 14 residues. As DNA, the CDR3 is TGTGCCAGTAGTACACAGACAGGGTATCTAGGCTACACCTTC. It codes for CASSTQTGYLGYTF.

The V gene is TRBV9, the J gene TRBJ1-1; tentative D call: TRBD1 (5 bases). Germline-derived CDR1 and CDR2 are SGDLS and YYNGEE. CDR3 size: 14 residues. V dropped 4 bases and J dropped 3 bases, with 13 bases sitting between them. This chain's CDR3 is CASSPGSRYTEAFF. The CDR3 DNA is TGTGCCAGCAGCCCAGGGTCCAGATACACTGAAGCTTTCTTT.

The chain recombines TRBV25-1 with TRBJ1-1; the D gene is possibly TRBD1 (5 bases). Germline-derived CDR1 and CDR2 are MGHDK and SYGVNS. This CDR3 has 16 residues. Between the trimmed V and J ends, which lost 4 bases and 1 base, there was a span of 16 bases. CDR3: CASSAMNQGGNTEAFF. Here the CDR3 DNA reads TGTGCCAGCAGTGCTATGAATCAGGGAGGGAACACTGAAGCTTTCTTT.

The CDR3 loop is CSVEWGQGAHLNEQYF. In DNA form, the CDR3 reads TGCAGCGTTGAATGGGGACAGGGGGCGCATCTCAACGAGCAGTACTTC. V and J are TRBV29-1 and TRBJ2-7, with 12 bases that match TRBD1. CDR3 size: 16 residues. The V gene's germline CDR1 is SQVTM and CDR2 ANQGSEA. The ends lost 2 bases at V and 5 bases at J; junction bases unmatched: 10.

This clonotype was counted at least ten times. The J gene is TRBJ2-5, the V gene TRBV20-1; no firm D call. Germline assignment: CDR1 DFQATT and CDR2 SNEGSKA (reference sequence). The CDR3 totals 13 residues. V lost 7 bases and J lost 0, with 12 bases in between. CDR3 loop: CSVDGQHQETQYF. The CDR3 DNA follows: TGCAGTGTGGATGGGCAGCACCAAGAGACCCAGTACTTC.

The chain is built from TRBV20-1 and TRBJ2-6, with D perhaps TRBD1 or TRBD2 (6 bases each). Trimming cost V 4 bases and J 0 bases, with 16 bases left between them. CDR1 DFQATT and CDR2 SNEGSKA come from the germline V gene (reference sequence). The CDR3 loop spans 17 amino acids. CDR3 sequence (DNA): TGCAGTGCTACCGGGGGCAGGTATAGCTCTGGGGCCAACGTCCTGACTTTC. This sequence encodes CSATGGRYSSGANVLTF.

This clonotype was observed at least ten times. The chain links TRBV12-3 or TRBV12-4 to TRBJ1-5, with 8 bases that match TRBD1. The V and J ends lost 5 bases and 3 bases, in that order; junction bases with no gene match: 6. CDR3 size: 15 residues. CDR3 coding DNA: TGTGCCAGCAGTCTTGGGGACAGGTCCAATCAGCCCCAGCATTTT. Translation gives CASSLGDRSNQPQHF.

This sequence joins TRBV7-9 and TRBJ1-1; TRBD1 might be the D (6 bases). Germline V gene data show CDR1 as SEHNR and CDR2 as FQNEAQ (reference sequence). With 6 bases removed from V and 2 bases from J, the gap between germline ends came to 13 bases. This CDR3 has 14 amino acids. CDR3 protein: CASRLGGPNTEAFF. CDR3 in DNA: TGTGCCAGCAGGTTGGGGGGGCCTAACACTGAAGCTTTCTTT. Full variable domain (rest looked up from reference TRBV7-9 and TRBJ1-1): DTGVSQNPRHKITKRGQNVTFRCDPISEHNRLYWYRQTLGQGPEFLTYFQNEAQLEKSRLLSDRFSAERPKGSFSTLEIQRTEQGDSAMYLCASRLGGPNTEAFFGQGTRLTVV.

This clonotype was counted between two and nine times. This chain connects TRBV19 to TRBJ1-2; D call uncertain. Germline V gene data show CDR1 as LNHDA and CDR2 as SQIVND (reference sequence). V was pared by 2 bases and J by 2 bases, with 9 bases between. This CDR3 has 14 amino acids. The CDR3, as DNA: TGTGCCAGTAGTATACTTCGGCTAAACTATGGCTACACCTTC. Protein sequence: CASSILRLNYGYTF.

DNA of the CDR3: TGTGCCAGCAGCTCGTCGGAGTGGATGGGCCTCAATGAAAAACTGTTTTTT. Protein: CASSSSEWMGLNEKLFF. The chain combines TRBV7-2 with TRBJ1-4; D gene uncertain. V dropped 4 bases and J dropped 5 bases, with 20 bases sitting between them. Germline V CDR1 and CDR2: SGHTA, FQGNSA. The CDR3 consists of 17 residues.

This clonotype was detected only a few times. V usage is TRBV7-2 and J usage is TRBJ2-2; 11 bases fit TRBD2. The V gene end was trimmed by 5 bases and the J gene end by 1 base; junction bases not matched to a gene: 3. CDR1 and CDR2 from the germline V gene are SGHTA and FQGNSA. This CDR3 has 16 amino acids. CDR3: CASSPLAGGNTGELFF. As DNA, the CDR3 is TGTGCCAGCAGCCCGCTAGCGGGAGGGAACACCGGGGAGCTGTTTTTT.

This clonotype was picked up one time. This CDR3 reads CASSSARGSPTTGELFF. The CDR3 DNA follows: TGTGCCAGCTCATCCGCTCGAGGCTCCCCTACTACCGGGGAGCTGTTTTTT. The V and J genes are TRBV18 and TRBJ2-2; D remains ambiguous. V lost 5 bases and J 5 bases, leaving 21 bases between the germline ends. Germline CDR1 and CDR2: KGHSH and LQKENI. This CDR3 spans 17 amino acids.

The sample holds one count of this clonotype. A much larger clone differs from this one at a single base, so this may be a read error. This chain joins TRBV7-3 and TRBJ1-5, with D uncertain. The CDR3 spans 14 residues. Looked up from germline, CDR1 is SGHTA and CDR2 is FQGTGA. V was cut by 2 bases and J by 7 bases, with 12 bases left in between. The CDR3 sequence: CASSLVGPKQPQHF. CDR3 in DNA: TGTGCCAGCAGCTTAGTCGGGCCCAAGCAGCCCCAGCATTTT.

This chain links TRBV19 with TRBJ2-7; 7 positions agree with TRBD1. Germline CDR1 and CDR2: LNHDA and SQIVND (reference sequence). The CDR3 is made up of 14 amino acids. Trimming removed 5 bases from V and 3 bases from J; junction bases left unmatched: 7. In nucleotides, the CDR3 is TGTGCCAGTAGTCCGCAGGGGGTGGGCTACGAGCAGTACTTC. Translated, it gives CASSPQGVGYEQYF.